Sequencing of this T cell receptor beta chain was carried out in a study of chemoradiotherapy in HPV16-positive cancers. Study-level background: Two HPV16-positive patients' cells yielded candidate HPV-specific clones and common motifs. Study conclusions and caveats: Non-HPV-specific T cells did not expand in tumors during treatment, whereas candidate HPV-specific clones and E7-related motifs did.

CDR3 length equals 14 residues. CDR1 is SGHTA and CDR2 is FQGNSA in the germline V gene. The junction had 3 bases not matched to a gene; V was cut back by 2 bases and J by 7 bases. Sequenced by immunoSEQ multiplex PCR; TCRdb stores in-frame clones only, minus some. The sample consists of tens of thousands of clones, roughly 87% of them appearing once. Repertoires were sampled repeatedly during chemoradiotherapy. This clone was seen once. Its target is not known. V and J are TRBV7-2 and TRBJ2-2; 8 bases align to TRBD2. Sequences were derived from blood, sampled from a patient who underwent chemoradiotherapy. The source is a human donor with HPV-associated anogenital cancer. This chain's CDR3 is CASSLKRGHGELFF. In nucleotides, the CDR3 is TGTGCCAGCAGCTTAAAGCGGGGGCACGGGGAGCTGTTTTTT.